This TCR beta chain appears in the sequencing data of a study of breast tumors, draining lymph nodes, adjacent tissues. TCRdb used MiXCR to reprocess the multiplex PCR reads, holding one entry per CDR3 protein. The data hold roughly 220,000 distinct CDR3 sequences, with 34% observed a single time. Samples came from axillary lymph nodes draining the breast cancer. The CDR3 consists of 13 residues. CDR1 and CDR2 from the germline V gene are LGHNT and FRNRAP. V lost 8 bases to trimming and J lost 5 bases; unmatched junction nucleotides: 6. Study-level results: Luminal-like breast cancer showed significantly higher tumor–nontumor repertoire similarity than basal-like. Tumor repertoires ranked between lymph nodes and nontumor tissue in diversity, with V and J gene preferences.

Many counts were recorded for this clonotype. The antigen is unknown. This chain uses TRBV12-5 with TRBJ2-1; 7 bases are shared with TRBD1. The sequenced sample was axillary lymph node tissue. The origin of this receptor is a female donor with breast cancer. Some clones in this sample may be carry-over from other donors' samples. The chain's CDR3 is CASRPGGNNEQFF. The CDR3, as DNA: TGTGCTAGTCGCCCAGGGGGAAACAATGAGCAGTTCTTC. The complete variable domain, with remaining parts taken from reference TRBV12-5 and TRBJ2-1, reads DARVTQTPRHKVTEMGQEVTMRCQPILGHNTVFWYRQTMMQGLELLAYFRNRAPLDDSGMPKDRFSAEMPDATLATLKIQPSEPRDSAVYFCASRPGGNNEQFFGPGTRLTVL.